This TCR beta chain was observed in a study of T-cell memory formation after mild COVID-19. General study results and limits: Clones contracting across day 15 to 85 had a balanced CD4/CD8 profile; later expanding clones leaned CD4+. Within pre-infection memory, some responding clones were found, suggesting cross-reactive memory joined.

Germline loops: CDR1 SGHDT, CDR2 YYEEEE. Trimming took 4 bases from V and 9 from J, leaving 14 bases between them. The CDR3 runs 13 residues. MiXCR, applied by TCRdb to the 5' RACE reads, yields one record per CDR3 protein. The sample has approximately 490,000 distinct CDR3 sequences; about a fifth are singletons. Note on this clonotype: Its antigen is as yet unknown.

This chain connects TRBV5-6 to TRBJ2-1, with D perhaps TRBD1 (5 bases). The receptor comes from an adult woman who had mild COVID-19 (a few samples of this study predate the infection). Cell type and time point are not known. Sequenced material: PBMCs or a T cell subset sorted from them (not recorded which). The CDR3 protein is CASSPRRRGEQFF. The CDR3, as DNA: TGTGCCAGCAGCCCCCGTAGAAGGGGTGAGCAGTTCTTC.